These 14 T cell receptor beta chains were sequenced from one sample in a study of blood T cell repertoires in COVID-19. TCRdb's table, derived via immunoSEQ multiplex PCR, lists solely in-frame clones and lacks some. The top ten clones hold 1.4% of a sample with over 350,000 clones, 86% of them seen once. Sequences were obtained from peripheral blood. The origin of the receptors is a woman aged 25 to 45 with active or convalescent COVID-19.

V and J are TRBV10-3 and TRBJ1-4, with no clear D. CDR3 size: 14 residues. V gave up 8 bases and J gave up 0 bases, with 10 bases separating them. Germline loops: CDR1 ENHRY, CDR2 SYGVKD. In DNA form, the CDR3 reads TGTGCCATCTCAAACACCGCAACTAATGAAAAACTGTTTTTT. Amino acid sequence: CAISNTATNEKLFF.

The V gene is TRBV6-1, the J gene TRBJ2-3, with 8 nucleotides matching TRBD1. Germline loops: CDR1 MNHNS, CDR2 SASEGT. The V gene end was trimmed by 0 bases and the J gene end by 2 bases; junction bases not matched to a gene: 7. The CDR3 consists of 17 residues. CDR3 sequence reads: CASSEARDRRYTDTQYF. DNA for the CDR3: TGTGCCAGCAGTGAAGCCCGGGACAGGCGGTACACAGATACGCAGTATTTT.

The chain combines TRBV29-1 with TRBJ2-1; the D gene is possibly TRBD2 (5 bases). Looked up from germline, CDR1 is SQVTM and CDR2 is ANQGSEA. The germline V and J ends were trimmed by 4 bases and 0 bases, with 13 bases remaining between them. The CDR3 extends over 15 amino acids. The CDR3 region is CSVVYQRHSYNEQFF. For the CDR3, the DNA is TGCAGCGTTGTATATCAGCGGCACTCCTACAATGAGCAGTTCTTC.

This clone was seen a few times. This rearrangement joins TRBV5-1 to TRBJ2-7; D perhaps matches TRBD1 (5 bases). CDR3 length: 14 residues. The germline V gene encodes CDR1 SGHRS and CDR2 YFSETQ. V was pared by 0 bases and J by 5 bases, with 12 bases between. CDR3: CASSLGGHQDEQYF. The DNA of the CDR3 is TGCGCCAGCAGCTTGGGAGGACATCAAGACGAGCAGTACTTC.

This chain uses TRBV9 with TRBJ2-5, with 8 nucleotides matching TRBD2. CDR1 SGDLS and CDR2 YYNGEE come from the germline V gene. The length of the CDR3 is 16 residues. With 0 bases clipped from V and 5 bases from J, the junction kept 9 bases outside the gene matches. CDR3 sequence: CASSVVASSGWETQYF. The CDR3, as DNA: TGTGCCAGCAGCGTAGTAGCTTCTAGCGGGTGGGAGACCCAGTACTTC.

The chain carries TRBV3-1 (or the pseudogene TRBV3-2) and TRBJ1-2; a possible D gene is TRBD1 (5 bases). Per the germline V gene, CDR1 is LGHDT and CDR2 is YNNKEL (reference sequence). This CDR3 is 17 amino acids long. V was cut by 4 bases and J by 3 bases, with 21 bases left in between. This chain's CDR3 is CASSRGKRSGGDYGYTF. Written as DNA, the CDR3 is TGTGCCAGCAGCCGGGGAAAACGCTCTGGGGGGGACTATGGCTACACCTTC.

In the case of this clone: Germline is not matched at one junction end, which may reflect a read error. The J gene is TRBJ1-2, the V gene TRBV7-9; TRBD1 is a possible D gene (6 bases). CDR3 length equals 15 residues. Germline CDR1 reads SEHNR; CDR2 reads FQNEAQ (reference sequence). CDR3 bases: TGTGCCAGCACCTTAGAGGCCACAGGGTATTATGGCTACACCTTC. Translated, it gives CASTLEATGYYGYTF.

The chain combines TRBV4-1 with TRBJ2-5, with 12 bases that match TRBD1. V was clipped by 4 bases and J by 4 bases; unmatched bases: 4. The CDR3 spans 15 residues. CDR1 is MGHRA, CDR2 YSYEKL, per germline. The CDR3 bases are TGCGCCAGCAGCCCACGGGACAGGGGGCGAGAGACCCAGTACTTC. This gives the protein CASSPRDRGRETQYF.

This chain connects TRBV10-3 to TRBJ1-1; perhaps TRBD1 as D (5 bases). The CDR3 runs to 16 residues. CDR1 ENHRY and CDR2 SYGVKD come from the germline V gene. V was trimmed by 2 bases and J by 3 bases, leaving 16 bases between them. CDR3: CAISEGGRGRDTEAFF. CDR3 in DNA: TGTGCCATCAGTGAGGGGGGGAGGGGTCGTGACACTGAAGCTTTCTTT.

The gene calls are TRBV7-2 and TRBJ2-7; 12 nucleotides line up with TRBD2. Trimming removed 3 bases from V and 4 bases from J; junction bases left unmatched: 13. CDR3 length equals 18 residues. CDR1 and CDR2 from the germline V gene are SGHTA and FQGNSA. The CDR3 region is CASSLAATSGSYRYEQYF. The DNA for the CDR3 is TGTGCCAGCAGCTTGGCGGCGACTAGCGGGAGTTATAGGTACGAGCAGTACTTC. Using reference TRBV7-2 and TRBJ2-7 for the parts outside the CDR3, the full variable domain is GAGVSQSPSNKVTEKGKDVELRCDPISGHTALYWYRQSLGQGLEFLIYFQGNSAPDKSGLPSDRFSAERTGGSVSTLTIQRTQQEDSAVYLCASSLAATSGSYRYEQYFGPGTRLTVT.

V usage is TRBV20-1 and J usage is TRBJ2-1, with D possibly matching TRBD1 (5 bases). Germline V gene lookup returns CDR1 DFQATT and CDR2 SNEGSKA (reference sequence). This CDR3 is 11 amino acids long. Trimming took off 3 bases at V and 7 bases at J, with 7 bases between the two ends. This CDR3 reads CSASKGNEQFF. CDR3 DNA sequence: TGCAGTGCTAGTAAGGGGAATGAGCAGTTCTTC.

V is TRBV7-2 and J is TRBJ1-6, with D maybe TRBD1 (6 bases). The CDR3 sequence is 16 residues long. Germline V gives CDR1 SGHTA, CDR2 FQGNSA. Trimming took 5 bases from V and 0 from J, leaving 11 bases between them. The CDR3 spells CASSREQGSYNSPLHF. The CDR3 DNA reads TGTGCCAGCAGCCGTGAACAGGGCTCCTATAATTCACCCCTCCACTTT.

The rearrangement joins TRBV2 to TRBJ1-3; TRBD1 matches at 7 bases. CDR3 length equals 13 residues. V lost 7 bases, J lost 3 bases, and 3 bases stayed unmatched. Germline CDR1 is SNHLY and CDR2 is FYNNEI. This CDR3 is CASKGANGNTIYF. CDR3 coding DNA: TGTGCCAGCAAGGGGGCAAATGGAAACACCATATATTTT.

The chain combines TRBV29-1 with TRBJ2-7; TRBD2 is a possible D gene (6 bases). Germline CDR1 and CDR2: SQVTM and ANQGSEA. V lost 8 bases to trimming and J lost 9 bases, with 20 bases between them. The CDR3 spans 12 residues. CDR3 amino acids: CSIKSTGEVQYF. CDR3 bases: TGCAGCATTAAAAGTACCGGGGAGGTGCAGTACTTC.